This is a list of T cell receptor beta chains from one sample in a study of cytomegalovirus exposure and HLA in healthy donors. The assay was immunoSEQ multiplex PCR, and TCRdb's table has in-frame clones only and misses some. The table includes 100,000 to 150,000 clones, 80% to 90% detected once. Sequenced input: PBMCs. Receptors originate from a male donor in good health and CMV-seropositive. The CDR3 runs from the conserved cysteine through the conserved F or W. D genes are given only for firm matches. A clone size is listed for some rows: how often the clone was seen (once, few, many), or a class if it is expanded.

len	v_gene	j_gene	abundance	d_gene	CDR3nt	CDR3aa
15	TRBV29-1	TRBJ2-3	-	-	TGCAGCATTGCCCTCCCCGGGAATTCAGCTGATACGCAGTATTTT	CSIALPGNSADTQYF
15	TRBV7-2	TRBJ1-1	-	-	TGTGCCAGCAGCTTAGTTGCGGGGGCTTCGTCTGAAGCTTTCTTT	CASSLVAGASSEAFF
16	TRBV27	TRBJ2-1	-	-	TGTGCCAGCAGTTTATCTCGTCAGGGCCCTTACAATGAGCAGTTCTTC	CASSLSRQGPYNEQFF
14	TRBV28	TRBJ2-1	-	TRBD1	TGTGCCAGCTCCCCGGGACAGTTTTACAATGAGCAGTTCTTC	CASSPGQFYNEQFF
16	TRBV11-2	TRBJ2-1	-	TRBD2	TGTGCCAGCAGCTTAGATGGGGGGGGCTCCTACAATGAGCAGTTCTTC	CASSLDGGGSYNEQFF
16	TRBV6-5	TRBJ1-5	-	-	TGTGCCAGCAGTTACTCGGCCGGGGTTAGCAATCAGCCCCAGCATTTT	CASSYSAGVSNQPQHF
15	TRBV4-2	TRBJ2-1	-	TRBD2	TGTGCCAGCAGCCAGGCTAGCGGGAGGGTGACTGAGCAGTTCTTC	CASSQASGRVTEQFF
20	TRBV9	TRBJ2-1	-	-	TGTGCCAGCAGCGTAGGCCCCGGGGGAAGGGGCGGCCTTTTCGGGGATGAGCAGTTCTTC	CASSVGPGGRGGLFGDEQFF
13	TRBV5-6	TRBJ1-3	-	-	TGTGCCAGCAGCTTGGGCAGGGGCCACACCATATATTTT	CASSLGRGHTIYF
14	TRBV10-3	TRBJ2-1	-	-	TGTGCCACCCTACCGGGAGAGGGATACAATGAGCAGTTCTTC	CATLPGEGYNEQFF
16	TRBV11-2	TRBJ2-5	-	-	TGTGCCAGCAGCCCCCGAGGCGGGATCGCCCAAGAGACCCAGTACTTC	CASSPRGGIAQETQYF
18	TRBV5-4	TRBJ2-1	-	TRBD2	TGTGCCAGCAGCTTGAGGTTCGCGAGCGGGGGAATAGGCAATGAGCAGTTCTTC	CASSLRFASGGIGNEQFF
12	TRBV30	TRBJ2-3	-	-	TGTGCCTGGAGCCTTAGCACAGATACGCAGTATTTT	CAWSLSTDTQYF
14	TRBV14	TRBJ2-3	-	TRBD2	TGTGCCAGCAGCCGCACTAGCGTCACAGATACGCAGTATTTT	CASSRTSVTDTQYF
16	TRBV19	TRBJ2-7	-	TRBD2	TGTGCCAGTAGGGGAGCCGGGACTAGCGGGACCTACGAGCAGTACTTC	CASRGAGTSGTYEQYF
15	TRBV9	TRBJ1-3	-	-	TGTGCCAGCAGCTCCTCCCCTCTCTCTGGAAACACCATATATTTT	CASSSSPLSGNTIYF
20	TRBV5-1	TRBJ2-1	-	TRBD2	TGCGCCAGCAGCTTGTTCGGGACTAGCGGGAGTAAAGGCCCCTACAATGAGCAGTTCTTC	CASSLFGTSGSKGPYNEQFF
14	TRBV7-2	TRBJ1-1	-	-	TGTGCCAGCAGCTTATTACAGGCTCACACTGAAGCTTTCTTT	CASSLLQAHTEAFF
15	TRBV18	TRBJ2-3	-	TRBD2	TGTGCCAGCTCACCCCTAGCGGCTAGCACAGATACGCAGTATTTT	CASSPLAASTDTQYF
12	TRBV11-2	TRBJ1-3	-	-	TGTGCCAGCAGCCCCATGAGTCACACCATATATTTT	CASSPMSHTIYF
14	TRBV6-5	TRBJ2-6	-	-	TGTGCCAGCAGTCGGGTGGATGGGGCCAACGGCCTGACTTTC	CASSRVDGANGLTF
14	TRBV2	TRBJ2-7	-	-	TGTGCCACAAAATTCGGGACTGGGACCTACGAGCAGTACTTC	CATKFGTGTYEQYF
14	TRBV27	TRBJ1-1	once	TRBD1	TGTGCCAGCAGTTGGAGGGGGCGGAACACTGAAGCTTTCTTT	CASSWRGRNTEAFF
16	TRBV30	TRBJ2-7	-	TRBD1	TGTGCCTGGAGTGTACGGGGGACAGGGGGCCTATACGAGCAGTACTTC	CAWSVRGTGGLYEQYF
16	TRBV7-3	TRBJ1-2	-	-	TGTGCCAGCAGCGGCGGACTGCCTTCAAAGCAGGAGGGCTACACCTTC	CASSGGLPSKQEGYTF
14	TRBV19	TRBJ1-2	-	TRBD1	TGTGCCAGTACTAGACAGGGGGCTTCTGATGGCTACACCTTC	CASTRQGASDGYTF
14	TRBV2	TRBJ1-2	once	-	TGTGCCAGCAGTGAGGGAATGGGACTAGTTGGCTACACCTTC	CASSEGMGLVGYTF
16	TRBV6-1	TRBJ1-2	-	TRBD1	TGTGCCAGCAGTGGGGGGACAGGTTCACTCCCCTATGGCTACACCTTC	CASSGGTGSLPYGYTF
13	TRBV11-3	TRBJ2-7	-	TRBD2	TGTGCCAGCAGCCAAACCGGGAGGGACGAGCAGTACTTC	CASSQTGRDEQYF
16	TRBV18	TRBJ1-3	-	-	TGTGCCAGCTCACCGGGGGGGGTCCCCTCTGGAAACACCATATATTTT	CASSPGGVPSGNTIYF
15	TRBV28	TRBJ1-3	-	-	TGTGCCAGCAGTTTAGGGGGCGGTGGAGGAAACACCATATATTTT	CASSLGGGGGNTIYF
14	TRBV15	TRBJ1-4	few	TRBD1	TGTGCCACCAGTCCTACAGGGGCGGGGGAAAAACTGTTTTTT	CATSPTGAGEKLFF
15	TRBV5-6	TRBJ1-1	-	TRBD1	TGTGCCAGCAGCTTGGGAGGGACAGCCAACACTGAAGCTTTCTTT	CASSLGGTANTEAFF
12	TRBV30	TRBJ2-1	few	TRBD2	TGTGCCTGGAACAACGGGGGGAATGAGCAGTTCTTC	CAWNNGGNEQFF
14	TRBV5-4	TRBJ2-1	few	-	TGTGCCAGCAGCTTGACAGGGAGGGGCAATGAGCAGTTCTTC	CASSLTGRGNEQFF
15	TRBV6-5	TRBJ2-7	-	TRBD2	TGTGCCAGCAGTTACACTAGCGGAGAAACCTACGAGCAGTACTTC	CASSYTSGETYEQYF
13	TRBV27	TRBJ2-1	-	TRBD2	TGTGCCAGCAGCACGGGACTAGACAATGAGCAGTTCTTC	CASSTGLDNEQFF
17	TRBV7-9	TRBJ2-3	-	TRBD2	TGTGCCAGCAGCTACAGCGGGAGGGGGGTTGGGGGAGATACGCAGTATTTT	CASSYSGRGVGGDTQYF
14	TRBV10-3	TRBJ2-1	-	TRBD2	TGTGCCATCGAGGCGGGAGGGGAAGACAATGAGCAGTTCTTC	CAIEAGGEDNEQFF
12	TRBV6-5	TRBJ2-7	-	-	TGTGCCAGCAGGCACTTAGAAGCCGAGCAGTACTTC	CASRHLEAEQYF
17	TRBV7-2	TRBJ2-1	once	-	TGTGCCAGCACCCTTTCCCCTTTCCGGGAGAGGCACAATGAGCAGTTCTTC	CASTLSPFRERHNEQFF
16	TRBV19	TRBJ2-6	few	-	TGTGCCAGTAGTGTCTACTTGGTCTCTGGGGCCAACGTCCTGACTTTC	CASSVYLVSGANVLTF
13	TRBV28	TRBJ1-2	-	-	TGTGCCAGCAGGCTGGACAGCATCTATGGCTACACCTTC	CASRLDSIYGYTF
13	TRBV28	TRBJ1-2	-	-	TGTGCCAGCAGTTTACCCAGGAACTATGGCTACACCTTC	CASSLPRNYGYTF
14	TRBV30	TRBJ2-7	-	-	TGTGCCTGGAGTGCGTCAGTTGGTACCTACGAGCAGTACTTC	CAWSASVGTYEQYF
13	TRBV19	TRBJ2-5	-	-	TGTGCCAGTAGTATGCTGGGGGCAGAGACCCAGTACTTC	CASSMLGAETQYF
15	TRBV10-2	TRBJ2-6	once	TRBD1	TGCGCCAGCACGTCCGGGACAGGAGGGGCCAACGTCCTGACTTTC	CASTSGTGGANVLTF
15	TRBV7-2	TRBJ2-7	-	TRBD2	TGTGCCAGCAGCCAAGCTAGCGGGAGCTCCTACGAGCAGTACTTC	CASSQASGSSYEQYF
12	TRBV30	TRBJ1-2	-	-	TGTGCCTGGAGTGTACAAGACTATGGCTACACCTTC	CAWSVQDYGYTF
18	TRBV7-9	TRBJ2-3	-	TRBD2	TGTGCCAGCAGCCCTCGACCGGGACTAGCAGTCCGGGGGGATACGCAGTATTTT	CASSPRPGLAVRGDTQYF
15	TRBV6-6	TRBJ2-7	-	TRBD2	TGTGCCAGCAGCCCGTCCGGGGGGGGCCACTACGAGCAGTACTTC	CASSPSGGGHYEQYF
15	TRBV19	TRBJ2-7	-	TRBD1	TGTGCCAGTAGTAAACCGGGACAGGCCGCCTACGAGCAGTACTTC	CASSKPGQAAYEQYF
16	TRBV4-1	TRBJ2-3	-	TRBD2	TGCGCCAGCAGCGAACTAGCGGGAGGTTTTACAGATACGCAGTATTTT	CASSELAGGFTDTQYF
14	TRBV5-1	TRBJ2-7	-	TRBD2	TGCGCCAGCAGGCTACTAGCGGGACTCTACGAGCAGTACTTC	CASRLLAGLYEQYF